This T cell receptor (beta chain) emerged from a study of cytomegalovirus exposure and HLA in healthy donors. Study-level points and caveats: It is likely that the observed cluster of highly shared sequence variants was a sequencing artifact. The classifier, whose performance was assessed in both the original and validation cohorts, reportedly diagnosed cytomegalovirus status with high specificity and sensitivity.

This clone was seen a few times. Its target is unknown. PCR primers comprised 60 Vbeta and 13 Jbeta primers. The method was immunoSEQ multiplex PCR; TCRdb's version includes in-frame clones alone and lacks a portion of them. This sample has about 250,000 clones, with about 66% found just once. Germline values: CDR1 SGHNT, CDR2 YENEEA. The CDR3 totals 15 residues. V lost 3 bases, J lost 8 bases, and 8 bases stayed unmatched. This sequence joins TRBV11-3 and TRBJ2-1, with 9 nucleotides matching TRBD2. The receptor was isolated from a female donor in good health and CMV-seronegative. Sequenced material: PBMCs. This CDR3 is CASSFLAGDAHEQFF. CDR3 in DNA: TGTGCCAGCAGCTTCTTAGCGGGAGATGCCCATGAGCAGTTCTTC.